These 9 T cell receptor beta chains share one sample of origin, sequenced in a study of identical twins. MiXCR was run by TCRdb on the 5' RACE reads, yielding one entry per CDR3 protein. The data contain 210,000 or so distinct CDR3 sequences, 15% to 20% of them singletons. The same sample was also studied in work on T cells expressing NK-cell markers.

The sequenced sample consisted of CD8+ T cells sorted from blood. The receptors stem from a woman in her late teens or twenties in good health.

CDR3 coding DNA: TGTGCCAGCAGCTCGAGGCGGGTCTTCGGGGTGGCCCAGTACTTC. It yields the protein CASSSRRVFGVAQYF. The chain joins TRBV5-4 to TRBJ2-5, with D possibly matching TRBD2 (5 bases). Trimming stripped 3 bases from V and 9 bases from J, with 21 bases between. The CDR3 is 15 amino acids. Germline V CDR1 and CDR2: SGHNT, YYREEE (reference sequence).

This clonotype has more than one count but fewer than ten. The chain combines TRBV20-1 with TRBJ2-3; no clear D gene. The CDR3 covers 16 residues. Trimming pared 4 bases from V and 0 bases from J, leaving 17 bases between. Germline CDR1 DFQATT, CDR2 SNEGSKA (reference sequence). CDR3 residues: CSAKNGSLHSTDTQYF. In DNA, the CDR3 is TGCAGTGCTAAAAACGGATCCCTCCATAGCACAGATACGCAGTATTTT.

A few counts support this clonotype. The chain links TRBV5-1 to TRBJ2-1; 10 bases line up with TRBD1. CDR1 and CDR2 from the germline V gene are SGHRS and YFSETQ. Trimming cost V 7 bases and J 8 bases; bases outside gene matches: 15. The CDR3 is made up of 16 amino acids. The CDR3 coding sequence is TGCGCCAGCCTTTGGGGACAGGGGCGGCGTTTCGATGAGCAGTTCTTC. It yields the protein CASLWGQGRRFDEQFF.

This clonotype has just a few counts. The rearrangement uses TRBV6-5 and TRBJ2-4; no reliable D call. This CDR3 is 12 amino acids long. Deletions cut 6 bases from V and 10 bases from J, with 13 bases between. Germline V gives CDR1 MNHEY, CDR2 SVGAGI. CDR3 DNA: TGTGCCAGCAGAGAGCTACAAGGAATTCAGTACTTC. This encodes CASRELQGIQYF.

The chain carries TRBV30 and TRBJ1-2; D gene ambiguous. The CDR3 consists of 12 residues. CDR1 is GTSNPN, CDR2 SVGIG, per germline (reference sequence). V shed 3 bases and J shed 4 bases, with 9 bases lying between them. The CDR3 loop reads CAWRGPAYGYTF. The DNA for the CDR3 is TGTGCCTGGAGGGGCCCAGCCTATGGCTACACCTTC.

This clonotype was counted only a few times. This chain joins TRBV5-1 and TRBJ1-1; D is unresolved. The CDR3 runs to 14 residues. V was cut by 0 bases and J by 8 bases, with 14 bases left in between. The germline V gene encodes CDR1 SGHRS and CDR2 YFSETQ. CDR3 in DNA: TGCGCCAGCAGCTTGGTAGGTAGGGCAGAAGAAGCTTTCTTT. As protein: CASSLVGRAEEAFF.

This chain links TRBV20-1 with TRBJ2-7; unclear D gene. The ends were cut back, 3 bases at V and 7 bases at J, with 16 bases in the middle. Germline CDR1 is DFQATT and CDR2 is SNEGSKA (reference sequence). This CDR3 spans 13 amino acids. The CDR3 sequence: CSARTPSFREQYF. In DNA, the CDR3 is TGCAGTGCTAGGACACCCAGTTTTCGGGAGCAGTACTTC.

The chain couples TRBV4-3 to TRBJ2-1; D is undetermined. The CDR3 covers 15 residues. The V end was cut by 0 bases, the J end by 6 bases, with 12 bases between. Germline loops: CDR1 LGHNA, CDR2 YSLEER. CDR3 sequence reads: CASSQDLGGVNEQFF. DNA of the CDR3: TGCGCCAGCAGCCAAGATTTGGGTGGAGTCAATGAGCAGTTCTTC.

This clonotype was seen only a few times. The rearrangement joins TRBV29-1 to TRBJ1-2, with D perhaps matching TRBD1 (6 bases). V lost 6 bases to trimming and J lost 7 bases, with 12 bases between them. CDR3 length: 11 amino acids. CDR1 and CDR2 from the germline V gene are SQVTM and ANQGSEA. CDR3 DNA: TGCAGCGTGTGGGGGGCCAGTGGCTACACCTTC. Its protein product is CSVWGASGYTF.